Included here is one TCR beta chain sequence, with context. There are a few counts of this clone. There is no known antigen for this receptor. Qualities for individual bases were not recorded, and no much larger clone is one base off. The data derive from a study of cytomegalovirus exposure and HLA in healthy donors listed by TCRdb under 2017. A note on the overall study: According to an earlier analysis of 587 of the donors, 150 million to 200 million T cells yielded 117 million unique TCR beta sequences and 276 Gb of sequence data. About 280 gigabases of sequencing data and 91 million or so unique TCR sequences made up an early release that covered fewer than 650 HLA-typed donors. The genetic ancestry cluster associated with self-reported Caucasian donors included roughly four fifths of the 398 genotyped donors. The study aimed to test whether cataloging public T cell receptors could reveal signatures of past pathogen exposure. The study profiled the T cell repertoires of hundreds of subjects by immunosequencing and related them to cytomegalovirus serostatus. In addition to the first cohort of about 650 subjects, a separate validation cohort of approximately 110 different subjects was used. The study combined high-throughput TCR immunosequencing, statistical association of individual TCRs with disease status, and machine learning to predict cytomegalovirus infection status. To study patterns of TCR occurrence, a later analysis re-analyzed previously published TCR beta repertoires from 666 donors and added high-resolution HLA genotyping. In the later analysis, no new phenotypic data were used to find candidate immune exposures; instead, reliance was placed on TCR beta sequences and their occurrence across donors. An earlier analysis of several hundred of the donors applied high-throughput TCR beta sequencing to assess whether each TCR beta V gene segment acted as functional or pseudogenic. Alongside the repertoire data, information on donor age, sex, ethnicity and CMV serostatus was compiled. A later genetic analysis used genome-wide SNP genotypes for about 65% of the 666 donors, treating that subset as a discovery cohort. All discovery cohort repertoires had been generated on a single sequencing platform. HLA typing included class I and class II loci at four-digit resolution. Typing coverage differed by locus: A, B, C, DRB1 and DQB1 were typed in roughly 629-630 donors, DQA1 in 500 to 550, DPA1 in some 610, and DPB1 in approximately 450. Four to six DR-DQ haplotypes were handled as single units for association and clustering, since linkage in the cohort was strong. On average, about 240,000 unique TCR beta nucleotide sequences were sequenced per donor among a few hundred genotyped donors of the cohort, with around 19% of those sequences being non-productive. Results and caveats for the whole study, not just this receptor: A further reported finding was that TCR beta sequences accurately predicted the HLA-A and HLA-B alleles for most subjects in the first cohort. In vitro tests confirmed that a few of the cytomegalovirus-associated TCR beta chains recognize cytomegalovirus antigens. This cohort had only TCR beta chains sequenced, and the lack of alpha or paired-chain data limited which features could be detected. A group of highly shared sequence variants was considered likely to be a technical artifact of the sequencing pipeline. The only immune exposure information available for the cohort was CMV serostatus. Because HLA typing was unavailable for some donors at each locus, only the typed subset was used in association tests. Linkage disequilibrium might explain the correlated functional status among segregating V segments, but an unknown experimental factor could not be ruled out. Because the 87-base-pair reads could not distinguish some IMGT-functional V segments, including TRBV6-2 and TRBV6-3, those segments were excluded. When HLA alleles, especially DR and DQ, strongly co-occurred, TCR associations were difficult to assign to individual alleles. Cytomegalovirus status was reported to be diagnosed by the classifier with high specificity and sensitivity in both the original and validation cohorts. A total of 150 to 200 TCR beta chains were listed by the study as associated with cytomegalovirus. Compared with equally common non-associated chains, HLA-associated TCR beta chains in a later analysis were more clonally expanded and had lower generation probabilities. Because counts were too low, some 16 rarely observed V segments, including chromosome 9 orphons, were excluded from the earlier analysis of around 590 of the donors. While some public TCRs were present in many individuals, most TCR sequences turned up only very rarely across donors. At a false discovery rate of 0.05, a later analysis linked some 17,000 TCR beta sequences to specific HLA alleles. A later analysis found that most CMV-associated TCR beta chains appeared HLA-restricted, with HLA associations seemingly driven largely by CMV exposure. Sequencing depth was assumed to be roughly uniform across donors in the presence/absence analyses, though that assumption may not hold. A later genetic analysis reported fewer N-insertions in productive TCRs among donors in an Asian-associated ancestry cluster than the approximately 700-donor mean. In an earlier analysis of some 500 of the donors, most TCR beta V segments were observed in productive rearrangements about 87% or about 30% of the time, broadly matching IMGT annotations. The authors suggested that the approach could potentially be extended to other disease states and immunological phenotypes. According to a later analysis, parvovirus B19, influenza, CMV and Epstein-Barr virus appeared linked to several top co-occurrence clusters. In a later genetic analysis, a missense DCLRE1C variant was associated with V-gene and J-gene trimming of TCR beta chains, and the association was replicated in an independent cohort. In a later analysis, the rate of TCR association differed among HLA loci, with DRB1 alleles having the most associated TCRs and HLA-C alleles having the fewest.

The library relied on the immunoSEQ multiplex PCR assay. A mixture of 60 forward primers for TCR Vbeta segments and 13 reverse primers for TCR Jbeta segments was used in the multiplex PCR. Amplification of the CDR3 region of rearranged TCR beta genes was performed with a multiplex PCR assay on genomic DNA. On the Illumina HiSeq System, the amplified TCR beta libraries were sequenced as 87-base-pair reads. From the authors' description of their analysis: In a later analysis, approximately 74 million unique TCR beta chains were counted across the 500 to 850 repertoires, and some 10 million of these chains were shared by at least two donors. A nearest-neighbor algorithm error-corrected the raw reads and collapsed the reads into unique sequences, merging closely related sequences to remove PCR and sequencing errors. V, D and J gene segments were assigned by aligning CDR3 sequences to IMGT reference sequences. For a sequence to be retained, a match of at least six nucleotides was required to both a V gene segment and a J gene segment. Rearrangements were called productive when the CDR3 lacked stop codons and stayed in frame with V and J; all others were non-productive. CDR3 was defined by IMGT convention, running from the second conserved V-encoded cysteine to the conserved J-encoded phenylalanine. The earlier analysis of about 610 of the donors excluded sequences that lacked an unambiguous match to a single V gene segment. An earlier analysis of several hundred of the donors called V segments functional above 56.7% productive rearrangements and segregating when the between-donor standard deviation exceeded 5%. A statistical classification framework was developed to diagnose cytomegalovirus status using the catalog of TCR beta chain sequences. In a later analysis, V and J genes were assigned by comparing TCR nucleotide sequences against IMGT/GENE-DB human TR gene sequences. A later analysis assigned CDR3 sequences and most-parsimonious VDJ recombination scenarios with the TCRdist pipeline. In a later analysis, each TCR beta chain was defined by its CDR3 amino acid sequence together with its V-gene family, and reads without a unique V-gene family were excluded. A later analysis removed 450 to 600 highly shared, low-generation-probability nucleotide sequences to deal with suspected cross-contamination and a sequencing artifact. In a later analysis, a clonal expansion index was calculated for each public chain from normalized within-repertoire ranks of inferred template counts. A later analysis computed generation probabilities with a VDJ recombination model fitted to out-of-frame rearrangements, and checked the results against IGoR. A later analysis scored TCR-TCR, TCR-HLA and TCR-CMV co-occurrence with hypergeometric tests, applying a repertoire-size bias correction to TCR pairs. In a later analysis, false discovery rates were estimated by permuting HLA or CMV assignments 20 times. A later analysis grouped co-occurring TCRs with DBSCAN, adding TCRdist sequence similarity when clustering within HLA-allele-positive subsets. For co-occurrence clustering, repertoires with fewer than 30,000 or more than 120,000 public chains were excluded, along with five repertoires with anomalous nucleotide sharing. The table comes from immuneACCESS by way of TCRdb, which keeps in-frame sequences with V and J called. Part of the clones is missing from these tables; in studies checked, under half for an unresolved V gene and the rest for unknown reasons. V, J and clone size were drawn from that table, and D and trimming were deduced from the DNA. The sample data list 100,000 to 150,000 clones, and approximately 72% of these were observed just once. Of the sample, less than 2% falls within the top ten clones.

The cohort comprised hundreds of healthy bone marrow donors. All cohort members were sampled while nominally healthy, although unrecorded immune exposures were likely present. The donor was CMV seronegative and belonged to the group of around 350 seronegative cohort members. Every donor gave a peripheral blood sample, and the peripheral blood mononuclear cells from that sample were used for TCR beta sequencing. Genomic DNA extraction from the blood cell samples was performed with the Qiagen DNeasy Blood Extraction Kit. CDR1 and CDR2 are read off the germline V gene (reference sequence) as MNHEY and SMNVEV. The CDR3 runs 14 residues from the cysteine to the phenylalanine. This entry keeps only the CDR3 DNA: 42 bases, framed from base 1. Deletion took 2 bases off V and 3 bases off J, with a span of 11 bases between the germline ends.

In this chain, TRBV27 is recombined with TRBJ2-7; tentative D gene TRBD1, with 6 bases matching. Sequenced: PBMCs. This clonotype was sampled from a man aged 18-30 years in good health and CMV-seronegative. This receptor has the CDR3 CASSLTGLIYEQYF. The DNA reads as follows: TGTGCCAGCAGTTTAACAGGGTTGATCTACGAGCAGTACTTC.